What follows are 15 T cell receptor beta chains derived from one specimen sequenced in a study of T cells after yellow fever vaccination. Each CDR3 protein gets one entry after TCRdb re-called the 5' RACE reads with MiXCR. The sample records about 74,000 distinct CDR3 sequences, roughly 6.9% being singletons. The sequencing here drew on CD8+ T cells sorted from PBMCs, taken 5 days after the first yellow fever vaccination. The receptors come from a man aged 18 to 30 who received the YFV17D yellow fever vaccine.

This clonotype occurred a few times. The chain is built from TRBV15 and TRBJ1-2, with D uncertain. This CDR3 spans 14 amino acids. CDR1 is LNHNV and CDR2 is YYDKDF in the germline V gene (reference sequence). Between the trimmed V and J ends, which lost 1 base and 8 bases, there was a span of 14 bases. CDR3 DNA sequence: TGTGCCACCAGCAGAGCGGGAGCGGTGGGGGGCTACACCTTC. Its protein product is CATSRAGAVGGYTF.

This clonotype occurred many times. The chain links TRBV9 to TRBJ2-2; TRBD2 is a possible D gene (5 bases). The CDR3 sequence is 14 residues long. The germline gives CDR1 SGDLS, CDR2 YYNGEE. Trimming cost V 0 bases and J 7 bases, with 10 bases left between them. The CDR3 bases are TGTGCCAGCAGCGTAGCTTACCGGGGCGGGGAGCTGTTTTTT. The encoded protein is CASSVAYRGGELFF.

This chain links TRBV6-2 or TRBV6-3 with TRBJ1-5; D gene uncertain. The CDR3 sequence is 12 residues long. Trimming pared 4 bases from V and 3 bases from J, leaving 4 bases between. The germline V gene encodes CDR1 MNHEY and CDR2 SVGEGT. CDR3 loop: CASSSDNQPQHF. The DNA for the CDR3 is TGTGCCAGCAGTTCCGACAATCAGCCCCAGCATTTT.

This clonotype was seen a few times. The rearrangement joins TRBV3-1 to TRBJ2-5; 8 nucleotides agree with TRBD2. Germline lookup yields CDR1 LGHDT and CDR2 YNNKEL (reference sequence). Losses at the gene ends were 0 bases for V and 2 bases for J; bases not matched to a gene: 5. This CDR3 has 16 amino acids. CDR3 residues: CASSQDGSGVQETQYF. The CDR3 coding sequence is TGTGCCAGCAGCCAAGATGGTAGCGGGGTACAAGAGACCCAGTACTTC.

A few counts support this clonotype. The chain couples TRBV4-3 to TRBJ1-4; perhaps TRBD1 as D (5 bases). The length of the CDR3 is 16 residues. Germline V lookup: CDR1 LGHNA, CDR2 YSLEER. Deletions cut 1 base from V and 7 bases from J, with 16 bases between. The chain's CDR3 is CASSQGLDKAGEKLFF. Here the CDR3 DNA reads TGCGCCAGCAGCCAAGGACTGGACAAAGCCGGTGAAAAACTGTTTTTT.

This clonotype showed up many times. The V and J genes are TRBV4-1 and TRBJ2-1, with 9 bases lining up with TRBD2. CDR1 is MGHRA and CDR2 is YSYEKL in the germline V gene. The CDR3 is 16 amino acids. The junction had 9 bases not matched to a gene; V was cut back by 6 bases and J by 3 bases. CDR3 amino acids: CASSRHSGGGYNEQFF. CDR3 nucleotide sequence: TGCGCCAGCAGTCGCCATAGCGGGGGAGGCTACAATGAGCAGTTCTTC.

The chain recombines TRBV28 with TRBJ2-2, with 8 bases fitting TRBD1. The CDR3 extends over 15 amino acids. J lost 8 bases, V lost 6 bases, and 11 bases had no gene match. The germline V gene encodes CDR1 MDHEN and CDR2 SYDVKM. In DNA form, the CDR3 reads TGTGCCAGCAGCCCTTACGGCAGGGGGCTTGGGGAGCTGTTTTTT. This encodes CASSPYGRGLGELFF.

This clonotype was seen a few times. This rearrangement joins TRBV4-3 to TRBJ2-6; D is ambiguous. The CDR3 contains 15 residues. Germline lookup yields CDR1 LGHNA and CDR2 YSLEER. Trimming shortened V by 0 bases and J by 0 bases, and 3 bases separated the two germline ends. CDR3 sequence: CASSQDGSGANVLTF. The DNA for the CDR3 is TGCGCCAGCAGCCAAGATGGCTCTGGGGCCAACGTCCTGACTTTC.

This clonotype was observed many times. V usage is TRBV7-8 and J usage is TRBJ2-5; a possible D gene is TRBD2 (6 bases). Trimming cost V 5 bases and J 5 bases, with 9 bases left between them. There are 12 residues in the CDR3. The V gene's germline CDR1 is SGHVS and CDR2 FQNEAQ. CDR3 sequence: CASSPGEETQYF. CDR3 coding DNA: TGTGCCAGCAGCCCGGGGGAGGAGACCCAGTACTTC.

Many counts were recorded for this clonotype. A read error may account for a junction end that differs from germline. CDR3 DNA sequence: TGTGCCAGCAGTTTAGGGGGGGGAGAGACCCAGTACTTC. Translation gives CASSLGGGETQYF. This chain connects TRBV13 to TRBJ2-5; possibly TRBD2 for D (7 bases). The CDR3 is 13 residues long. CDR1 and CDR2 (germline): PRHDT, FYEKMQ (reference sequence). Full variable domain (missing parts from reference TRBV13 and TRBJ2-5): AAGVIQSPRHLIKEKRETATLKCYPIPRHDTVYWYQQGPGQDPQFLISFYEKMQSDKGSIPDRFSAQQFSDYHSELNMSSLELGDSALYFCASSLGGGETQYFGPGTRLLVL.

This clonotype was observed a few times. The V call is TRBV7-3, the J call TRBJ2-1, with D possibly called TRBD1 or TRBD2 (5 bases each). Trimming took 5 bases from V and 3 from J, leaving 17 bases between them. Germline V CDR1 and CDR2: SGHTA, FQGTGA. The CDR3 is 16 residues long. The CDR3, as DNA: TGTGCCAGCAGCCCGGAGGACCGACAGCGCTACAATGAGCAGTTCTTC. Translation gives CASSPEDRQRYNEQFF.

The genes are TRBV5-6 and TRBJ2-7; maybe TRBD2 (5 bases). The ends were cut back, 4 bases at V and 2 bases at J, with 13 bases in the middle. The CDR3 loop spans 14 amino acids. Germline lookup yields CDR1 SGHDT and CDR2 YYEEEE. This chain's CDR3 is CASSERTYTYEQYV. The CDR3 coding sequence is TGTGCCAGCAGCGAGCGGACCTATACCTACGAGCAGTACGTC.

This clonotype has a count of ten or more. The chain combines TRBV9 with TRBJ1-6; D is ambiguous. CDR3 length equals 14 residues. V lost 3 bases and J lost 0, with 4 bases in between. Germline CDR1 is SGDLS and CDR2 is YYNGEE. The DNA for the CDR3 is TGTGCCAGCAGCGAAAGCTCCTATAATTCACCCCTCCACTTT. It codes for CASSESSYNSPLHF. Supplemented by reference TRBV9 and TRBJ1-6, the full variable domain reads DSGVTQTPKHLITATGQRVTLRCSPRSGDLSVYWYQQSLDQGLQFLIQYYNGEERAKGNILERFSAQQFPDLHSELNLSSLELGDSALYFCASSESSYNSPLHFGNGTRLTVT.

There are many counts of this clonotype. For the CDR3, the DNA is TGTGCCATCAGTACGATGGACAGAAGCTCCTACAATGAGCAGTTCTTC. This codes for CAISTMDRSSYNEQFF. The genes are TRBV10-3 and TRBJ2-1, with TRBD1 as a possible D gene (6 bases). V gave up 5 bases and J gave up 0 bases, with 14 bases separating them. The CDR3 totals 16 residues. CDR1 is ENHRY and CDR2 is SYGVKD in the germline V gene.

This clonotype has ten or more counts. The DNA of the CDR3 is TGTGCCAGCAGTGATGTTGGAGGGAACACTGAAGCTTTCTTT. Translating it yields CASSDVGGNTEAFF. V is TRBV25-1 and J is TRBJ1-1; D call uncertain. The CDR3 is made up of 14 amino acids. The germline V and J ends were trimmed by 3 bases and 1 base, with 9 bases remaining between them. Germline-derived CDR1 and CDR2 are MGHDK and SYGVNS.